The 20 T cell receptor beta chains below come from one sample, sequenced in a study of blood T cells in healthy people across ages. A J-beta primer mix and a sample-barcoded 5' primer were used in a second PCR of about 6 to 12 cycles. TCRdb re-derived calls from the 5' RACE reads in MiXCR, one entry per CDR3 protein. The sample consists of 800,000 or so distinct CDR3 sequences, roughly 25% of them appearing once. The data also belong to a second study, concerning T cells of mothers and their children.

What was sequenced was blood. The receptors stem from a boy between 10 and 17 years old in good health.

The sample holds many counts of this clonotype. The chain joins TRBV24-1 to TRBJ1-3; no clear D gene. Germline V gene sequence: CDR1 KGHDR, CDR2 SFDVKD. This CDR3 is built from 13 residues. V was trimmed by 5 bases and J by 1 base, leaving 5 bases between them. CDR3 loop: CATSAGSGNTIYF. CDR3 sequence (DNA): TGTGCCACCAGTGCGGGATCTGGAAACACCATATATTTT.

This sequence joins TRBV7-9 and TRBJ2-5; D is perhaps TRBD1 (5 bases). Germline CDR1 SEHNR, CDR2 FQNEAQ (reference sequence). This CDR3 spans 15 amino acids. V gave up 1 base and J gave up 5 bases, with 14 bases separating them. The CDR3: CASSLDGRVEETQYF. The DNA of the CDR3 is TGTGCCAGCAGCTTAGACGGCAGGGTTGAGGAGACCCAGTACTTC. Full variable domain (missing parts from reference TRBV7-9 and TRBJ2-5): DTGVSQNPRHKITKRGQNVTFRCDPISEHNRLYWYRQTLGQGPEFLTYFQNEAQLEKSRLLSDRFSAERPKGSFSTLEIQRTEQGDSAMYLCASSLDGRVEETQYFGPGTRLLVL.

This clonotype was recorded a few times. The chain is built from TRBV11-1 and TRBJ2-1; the D call may be TRBD1 or TRBD2 (5 bases each). The J call may be in error: the DNA end matches TRBJ2-7 better. Germline V gives CDR1 SGHAT, CDR2 FQDESV (reference sequence). CDR3 length: 15 residues. The CDR3 reads CASSPGTIIPLEQYF. CDR3 in DNA: TGTGCCAGCAGCCCAGGGACCATCATACCCCTCGAGCAGTACTTC.

This chain uses TRBV7-2 with TRBJ2-5; D is undetermined. Between the trimmed V and J ends, which lost 2 bases and 1 base, there was a span of 11 bases. Looked up from germline, CDR1 is SGHTA and CDR2 is FQGNSA. CDR3 length: 15 amino acids. CDR3 in amino acids: CASSLRGRAQETQYF. As DNA, the CDR3 is TGTGCCAGCAGCTTACGCGGCAGAGCCCAAGAGACCCAGTACTTC. Drawing the rest from reference TRBV7-2 and TRBJ2-5, the complete variable domain is GAGVSQSPSNKVTEKGKDVELRCDPISGHTALYWYRQSLGQGLEFLIYFQGNSAPDKSGLPSDRFSAERTGGSVSTLTIQRTQQEDSAVYLCASSLRGRAQETQYFGPGTRLLVL.

The chain is built from TRBV20-1 and TRBJ2-1; 9 bases match TRBD2. Germline V lookup: CDR1 DFQATT, CDR2 SNEGSKA (reference sequence). The J segment lost 3 bases and the V segment lost 6 bases, leaving 6 bases of the junction unmatched. The CDR3 covers 14 residues. CDR3 coding DNA: TGCAGTGCGCCGCGACTAGCGGACTACAATGAGCAGTTCTTC. Its protein product is CSAPRLADYNEQFF.

This clonotype was counted only a few times. The rearrangement joins TRBV12-3 or TRBV12-4 to TRBJ2-2, with TRBD2 as a possible D gene (6 bases). V was clipped by 4 bases and J by 4 bases, with 10 bases between them. The CDR3 covers 14 residues. As DNA, the CDR3 is TGTGCCAGCAGTTCAGGGACTTCCACCGGGGAGCTGTTTTTT. It specifies CASSSGTSTGELFF.

This clonotype was counted between two and nine times. The chain is built from TRBV4-3 and TRBJ2-1; TRBD1 might be the D (5 bases). This CDR3 contains 14 residues. V was clipped by 0 bases and J by 6 bases, with 9 bases between them. Germline-derived CDR1 and CDR2 are LGHNA and YSLEER. The CDR3 DNA follows: TGCGCCAGCAGCCAAGATAGGGGTTCCAATGAGCAGTTCTTC. Its protein product is CASSQDRGSNEQFF.

The chain joins TRBV7-9 to TRBJ2-7; D is unclear. This CDR3 has 12 residues. CDR1 is SEHNR and CDR2 is FQNEAQ in the germline V gene (reference sequence). V dropped 6 bases and J dropped 6 bases, with 12 bases sitting between them. In nucleotides, the CDR3 is TGTGCCAGCAGTTTTCTCCTGGGCGAGCAGTACTTC. It translates to CASSFLLGEQYF.

This clonotype has more than one count but fewer than ten. This chain uses TRBV27 with TRBJ2-1; a possible D gene is TRBD1 (6 bases). This CDR3 contains 16 residues. The germline V and J ends were trimmed by 5 bases and 1 base, with 15 bases remaining between them. Germline V gene lookup returns CDR1 MNHEY and CDR2 SMNVEV (reference sequence). CDR3 sequence reads: CASSPNQGISYNEQFF. The CDR3 nucleotides read TGTGCCAGCAGTCCCAACCAGGGGATTTCCTACAATGAGCAGTTCTTC.

This clonotype has more than one count but fewer than ten. The V and J genes are TRBV15 and TRBJ2-7; TRBD1 matches at 9 bases. In germline, CDR1 is LNHNV, CDR2 YYDKDF (reference sequence). This CDR3 spans 16 amino acids. V gave up 0 bases and J gave up 1 base; unmatched junction bases: 4. The CDR3 sequence: CATSRDPGQGSYEQYF. CDR3 sequence (DNA): TGTGCCACCAGCAGAGACCCGGGACAGGGATCCTACGAGCAGTACTTC.

This clonotype was observed a handful of times. The junction departs from the called germline gene at one end, perhaps through a read error. This rearrangement joins TRBV11-2 to TRBJ1-2; TRBD1 might be the D (5 bases). Germline CDR1 SGHAT, CDR2 FQNNGV. This CDR3 comprises 14 residues. The CDR3 DNA is TGTGCCAGCAGATCTGACAGATCCAACCATGGCTACATCTTC. Translation gives CASRSDRSNHGYIF.

This clonotype was seen more than once but under ten times. The rearrangement joins TRBV9 to TRBJ2-5, with D perhaps matching TRBD2 (5 bases). Near its end, the DNA agrees better with TRBJ2-1, so the J call may be wrong. This CDR3 contains 15 residues. The germline CDR1 and CDR2 sequences are SGDLS and YYNGEE. CDR3 DNA sequence: TGTGCCAGCAGCGTAAGCGGCCAACTCTACAATGAGCAGTTCTTC. Protein product: CASSVSGQLYNEQFF.

Only a few counts were recorded for this clonotype. This chain connects TRBV20-1 to TRBJ2-7, with TRBD2 matching 13 bases. Germline assignment: CDR1 DFQATT and CDR2 SNEGSKA (reference sequence). The V gene end was trimmed by 6 bases and the J gene end by 6 bases; junction bases not matched to a gene: 8. The CDR3 has 14 residues. CDR3 sequence: CSAARWTSGGEQYF. The CDR3 DNA sequence: TGCAGTGCGGCGCGTTGGACTAGCGGGGGCGAGCAGTACTTC.

This clonotype was counted only a few times. J is TRBJ2-1 and V is TRBV24-1, with D unclear. Germline CDR1 KGHDR, CDR2 SFDVKD. V was cut by 2 bases and J by 8 bases, with 15 bases left in between. CDR3 length: 15 residues. The CDR3 sequence: CATSDSPTGEDEQFF. The CDR3 nucleotides are TGTGCCACCAGTGATTCCCCGACTGGAGAGGATGAGCAGTTCTTC.

The rearrangement joins TRBV29-1 to TRBJ2-5, with D hard to call. The CDR3 covers 13 residues. Germline V lookup: CDR1 SQVTM, CDR2 ANQGSEA. Trimming left V 3 bases short and J 0 bases short, with 8 bases between. The CDR3 region has the DNA TGCAGCGTTGATTCTGGAAACCAAGAGACCCAGTACTTC. Protein: CSVDSGNQETQYF. The full variable domain, completed using reference TRBV29-1 and TRBJ2-5, is SAVISQKPSRDICQRGTSLTIQCQVDSQVTMMFWYRQQPGQSLTLIATANQGSEATYESGFVIDKFPISRPNLTFSTLTVSNMSPEDSSIYLCSVDSGNQETQYFGPGTRLLVL.

This clonotype was found a few times. This sequence joins TRBV7-6 and TRBJ2-3, with a possible D match to TRBD2 (7 bases). Germline V gene data show CDR1 as SGHVS and CDR2 as FNYEAQ. Trimming left V 5 bases short and J 1 base short, with 13 bases between. The CDR3 loop spans 15 amino acids. The CDR3 loop reads CASSVGGPGTDTQYF. In DNA, the CDR3 is TGTGCCAGCAGCGTCGGGGGGCCCGGCACAGATACGCAGTATTTT.

This sequence joins TRBV4-2 and TRBJ2-7, with 11 bases that match TRBD2. The trim removed 2 bases at V and 1 base at J, leaving 7 bases unmatched. Germline V gene sequence: CDR1 LGHNA, CDR2 YNFKEQ. The CDR3 is 17 residues long. DNA of the CDR3: TGTGCCAGCAGCCAACTTGCAGGGACTAGCGGATCCTACGAGCAGTACTTC. Protein sequence: CASSQLAGTSGSYEQYF.

This clonotype was seen repeatedly, ten times or more. This chain joins TRBV5-4 and TRBJ2-1; TRBD2 matches at 8 bases. The ends lost 1 base at V and 5 bases at J; junction bases unmatched: 5. CDR3 size: 15 residues. Germline assignment: CDR1 SGHNT and CDR2 YYREEE (reference sequence). In DNA, the CDR3 is TGTGCCAGCAGCTTGAGGCTAGCGGGTCACAATGAGCAGTTCTTC. This sequence encodes CASSLRLAGHNEQFF.

This clonotype came up a few times. The DNA is omitted, as the CDR3 cannot be located on it reliably, and the CDR3 follows TCRdb's listing. The chain joins TRBV12-3 or TRBV12-4 to TRBJ1-2; whether TRBD1, the table's D call, matches the DNA was not checked. The CDR3 totals 16 residues, both ends included. The CDR3 loop is CASSFLERARGYGYTF.

This clonotype has just a few counts. The gene calls are TRBV20-1 and TRBJ2-1; 7 bases match TRBD2. Germline V gene sequence: CDR1 DFQATT, CDR2 SNEGSKA (reference sequence). V shed 2 bases and J 4 bases; nucleotides not matched to a gene: 11. The CDR3 is 16 residues long. CDR3 nucleotide sequence: TGCAGTGCTAGACCCCTTACTAGCGTCAGGTACAATGAGCAGTTCTTC. Its protein is CSARPLTSVRYNEQFF.